This TCR beta chain was recorded in a study of CD8+ T cells in alopecia areata. General observations from the study: Lesional tissue from the scalp (especially in alopecia totalis/universalis) showed higher clonality than normal scalp.

Of note for this clone: What it binds is not known.

Trimming shortened V by 3 bases and J by 0 bases, and 10 bases separated the two germline ends. Germline CDR1 is MNHEY and CDR2 is SVGAGI. The CDR3 covers 15 residues. Once RNA had been extracted, it was reverse transcribed into cDNA to act as the sequencing template. This table comes from immunoSEQ multiplex PCR, and its TCRdb copy is limited to in-frame clones, with some not included. This table has thousands of clones, approximately 60% appearing once. Alopecia areata patients had lesional scalp punch biopsies and peripheral blood taken from them. Source: skin, taken at week 0. The receptor's source is a human donor with alopecia areata. The chain uses TRBV6-5 and TRBJ2-3, with D unresolved. The CDR3 reads CASSYSRSSTDTQYF. The CDR3 coding sequence is TGTGCCAGCAGTTATTCCAGGAGTAGCACAGATACGCAGTATTTT.